Shown below are 30 T cell receptor beta chains from a single sample sequenced in a study of cytomegalovirus exposure and HLA in healthy donors. The PCR ran on 60 Vbeta and 13 Jbeta primers. Repertoires were generated with immunoSEQ multiplex PCR, while TCRdb's copy carries only in-frame clones and drops some. The table has 50,000 to 60,000 clones, around 72% seen once. Material for sequencing was PBMCs. All receptors come from a man younger than 30 in good health and CMV-seronegative.

The V and J genes are TRBV6-1 and TRBJ2-2, with 7 bases that match TRBD1. The germline V gene has CDR1 MNHNS and CDR2 SASEGT. The ends lost 3 bases at V and 2 bases at J; junction bases unmatched: 3. CDR3 length: 15 amino acids. CDR3 DNA: TGTGCCAGCAGTGAGACAGGGCCTAACACCGGGGAGCTGTTTTTT. Translation gives CASSETGPNTGELFF.

This clone was observed a few times. The CDR3 coding sequence is TGTGCCAGCAGTTGGCAGGGGATGGGTAATGAAAAACTGTTTTTT. This codes for CASSWQGMGNEKLFF. This chain joins TRBV6-6 and TRBJ1-4, with D possibly being TRBD1 (6 bases). Germline CDR1 reads MNHNY; CDR2 reads SVGAGI (reference sequence). The length of the CDR3 is 15 residues. V was clipped by 4 bases and J by 4 bases, with 13 bases between them.

V usage is TRBV29-1 and J usage is TRBJ1-5; D possibly corresponds to TRBD1 (6 bases). Germline V gene lookup returns CDR1 SQVTM and CDR2 ANQGSEA. The CDR3 contains 16 residues. Trimming stripped 5 bases from V and 4 bases from J, with 21 bases between. The CDR3 DNA sequence: TGCAGCGTTACCCCGACAGGATCTCACCCTAATCAGCCCCAGCATTTT. Amino acid sequence: CSVTPTGSHPNQPQHF.

The chain is built from TRBV11-2 and TRBJ2-5, with no clear D. The V gene's germline CDR1 is SGHAT and CDR2 FQNNGV. The CDR3 contains 14 residues. V lost 3 bases to trimming and J lost 7 bases, with 15 bases between them. The CDR3 region has the DNA TGTGCCAGCAGCTTCGACGGATCTACAGCGACCCAGTACTTC. This gives the protein CASSFDGSTATQYF.

The J gene is TRBJ2-7, the V gene TRBV25-1; 11 nucleotides line up with TRBD1. Germline CDR1 and CDR2: MGHDK and SYGVNS. The trim removed 2 bases at V and 5 bases at J, leaving 8 bases unmatched. The CDR3 is 16 amino acids. The chain's CDR3 is CASSETGTGGVNEQYF. DNA of the CDR3: TGTGCCAGCAGTGAAACCGGGACAGGGGGAGTCAACGAGCAGTACTTC.

The V and J genes are TRBV7-8 and TRBJ2-1, with 7 bases lining up with TRBD2. The CDR3 runs to 16 residues. Germline loops: CDR1 SGHVS, CDR2 FQNEAQ. J gave up 0 bases and V 11 bases, and 13 bases lay outside the gene matches. CDR3: CAGGGAEQTSYNEQFF. CDR3 sequence (DNA): TGTGCCGGGGGGGGAGCGGAGCAGACCTCCTACAATGAGCAGTTCTTC.

The V call is TRBV4-3, the J call TRBJ2-1, with TRBD2 matching 7 bases. This CDR3 has 15 residues. The germline CDR1 and CDR2 sequences are LGHNA and YSLEER. V lost 4 bases to trimming and J lost 6 bases; unmatched junction nucleotides: 9. In nucleotides, the CDR3 is TGCGCCAGCAGCCCCTTCGCGGGAGCACCCAATGAGCAGTTCTTC. Its protein is CASSPFAGAPNEQFF.

The rearrangement joins TRBV4-1 to TRBJ2-7; 9 bases fit TRBD2. Germline V gives CDR1 MGHRA, CDR2 YSYEKL. The CDR3 contains 17 residues. The V gene end was trimmed by 1 base and the J gene end by 3 bases; junction bases not matched to a gene: 10. CDR3 in amino acids: CASSQGSLGLAGYEQYF. The CDR3 DNA is TGCGCCAGCAGCCAAGGAAGTCTGGGACTAGCCGGCTACGAGCAGTACTTC.

This clone was seen only once. The chain employs TRBV15 and TRBJ1-5; D might be TRBD1 (5 bases). The CDR3 loop spans 15 amino acids. The V and J ends lost 5 bases and 1 base respectively, with 12 bases between them. CDR1 LNHNV and CDR2 YYDKDF come from the germline V gene (reference sequence). This chain's CDR3 is CATSRTGDSNQPQHF. CDR3 nucleotide sequence: TGTGCCACCAGCCGGACGGGGGACAGCAATCAGCCCCAGCATTTT.

The rearrangement uses TRBV7-2 and TRBJ2-3, with 7 bases that match TRBD1. The V gene's germline CDR1 is SGHTA and CDR2 FQGNSA. The V segment lost 7 bases and the J segment 0 bases; nucleotides outside the gene matches: 4. The CDR3 consists of 14 residues. CDR3 nucleotide sequence: TGTGCCAGCACCCCGGGACAGAGCACAGATACGCAGTATTTT. Protein product: CASTPGQSTDTQYF.

V usage is TRBV6-1 and J usage is TRBJ2-7; tentative D call: TRBD2 (6 bases). Trimming removed 4 bases at V and 9 bases at J, with 16 bases between. Germline V gene lookup returns CDR1 MNHNS and CDR2 SASEGT. The CDR3 is 13 residues long. Here the CDR3 DNA reads TGTGCCAGCAGTGGGGACTTGGGGAGGTGGCAGTACTTC. Its translation: CASSGDLGRWQYF.

This clone was seen a few times. The chain uses TRBV7-8 and TRBJ2-3, with 7 positions matching TRBD1. Germline CDR1 is SGHVS and CDR2 is FQNEAQ. There are 14 residues in the CDR3. V trimming: 10 bases; J trimming: 5 bases; junction bases outside the gene matches: 12. CDR3 loop: CATQTDRRKDTQYF. The CDR3 bases are TGTGCCACTCAAACGGACAGGAGGAAAGATACGCAGTATTTT.

This rearrangement joins TRBV29-1 to TRBJ2-5; TRBD2 is a possible D gene (6 bases). Germline-derived CDR1 and CDR2 are SQVTM and ANQGSEA. Trimming stripped 7 bases from V and 7 bases from J, with 13 bases between. CDR3 length: 11 amino acids. The CDR3 is CSGLEGWTQYF. Written as DNA, the CDR3 is TGCAGCGGGTTGGAGGGGTGGACCCAGTACTTC.

This chain uses TRBV28 with TRBJ2-3; D gene ambiguous. Germline assignment: CDR1 MDHEN and CDR2 SYDVKM. V was cut by 1 base and J by 1 base, with 6 bases left in between. The CDR3 spans 14 residues. This CDR3 is CASSLSPGTDTQYF. CDR3 bases: TGTGCCAGCAGTTTATCCCCCGGCACAGATACGCAGTATTTT.

In this sample, this clone turned up once. The chain joins TRBV27 to TRBJ2-7; weak D call: TRBD2 (6 bases). The CDR3 totals 15 residues. The ends were cut back, 7 bases at V and 7 bases at J, with 23 bases in the middle. Germline V gene data show CDR1 as MNHEY and CDR2 as SMNVEV (reference sequence). The CDR3 region has the DNA TGTGCCAGCATCTGGAGGGCAGGGACCTTCCAGGAGCAGTACTTC. Its translation is CASIWRAGTFQEQYF.

The genes are TRBV7-6 and TRBJ2-1; 8 bases fit TRBD1. CDR1 and CDR2 (germline): SGHVS, FNYEAQ. Trimming at V came to 5 bases and at J to 5 bases, leaving 8 bases not matched to a gene. This CDR3 is 15 amino acids long. This CDR3 reads CASSPDRGTDNEQFF. The CDR3, as DNA: TGTGCCAGCAGCCCTGACAGGGGCACGGACAATGAGCAGTTCTTC.

The gene calls are TRBV28 and TRBJ2-1, with TRBD2 matching over 7 bases. This CDR3 has 17 amino acids. V lost 1 base and J lost 4; bases outside the gene matches: 10. Germline CDR1 MDHEN, CDR2 SYDVKM. For the CDR3, the DNA is TGTGCCAGCAGTTTATTAGGCAGACTAGCAGAGTACAATGAGCAGTTCTTC. Its translation is CASSLLGRLAEYNEQFF.

The chain combines TRBV4-3 with TRBJ1-2, with 8 bases fitting TRBD1. The CDR3 length is 15 residues. The junction had 6 bases not matched to a gene; V was cut back by 1 base and J by 5 bases. Germline loops: CDR1 LGHNA, CDR2 YSLEER. For the CDR3, the DNA is TGCGCCAGCAGCCAAGGTGGGACAGGAATATATGGCTACACCTTC. Its protein product is CASSQGGTGIYGYTF.

This clone was seen more than once but under ten times. This rearrangement joins TRBV28 to TRBJ2-1; the D is unclear. V was pared by 3 bases and J by 0 bases, with 15 bases between. Germline loops: CDR1 MDHEN, CDR2 SYDVKM. The CDR3 runs 17 residues. CDR3 DNA: TGTGCCAGCAGTTTTGGTAGCTTTTCGAGCTCCTACAATGAGCAGTTCTTC. Amino acids: CASSFGSFSSSYNEQFF.

V and J are TRBV6-5 and TRBJ2-7; weak D call: TRBD2 (5 bases). This CDR3 has 14 residues. CDR1 and CDR2 (germline): MNHEY, SVGAGI. V was shortened by 8 bases and J by 2 bases, with 16 bases between the two germline ends. CDR3 residues: CASAPGIGTYEQYF. The CDR3 DNA reads as TGTGCCAGCGCCCCCGGGATAGGGACCTACGAGCAGTACTTC.

The gene calls are TRBV6-5 and TRBJ2-3; 7 bases match TRBD2. With 6 bases clipped from V and 6 bases from J, the junction kept 9 bases outside the gene matches. The CDR3 runs 14 residues. Germline V gene lookup returns CDR1 MNHEY and CDR2 SVGAGI. The CDR3 sequence: CASSRTSAADTQYF. In DNA form, the CDR3 reads TGTGCCAGCAGCCGCACTAGCGCGGCGGATACGCAGTATTTT.

The rearrangement joins TRBV28 to TRBJ1-5; no reliable D call. The CDR3 covers 12 residues. Trimming shortened V by 9 bases and J by 6 bases, and 12 bases separated the two germline ends. Germline CDR1 is MDHEN and CDR2 is SYDVKM. The CDR3 sequence: CASQVWAQPQHF. CDR3 nucleotides: TGTGCCAGTCAGGTTTGGGCTCAGCCCCAGCATTTT. The full variable domain, with the rest looked up from reference TRBV28 and TRBJ1-5, is DVKVTQSSRYLVKRTGEKVFLECVQDMDHENMFWYRQDPGLGLRLIYFSYDVKMKEKGDIPEGYSVSREKKERFSLILESASTNQTSMYLCASQVWAQPQHFGDGTRLSIL.

The chain uses TRBV7-6 and TRBJ2-7, with 12 nucleotides matching TRBD2. Germline CDR1 SGHVS, CDR2 FNYEAQ. The CDR3 runs to 17 residues. The V and J ends lost 1 base and 3 bases, in that order; junction bases with no gene match: 7. CDR3 sequence (DNA): TGTGCCAGCAGCTTAGAGGGTCGACTAGCGGGGGACTACGAGCAGTACTTC. It translates to CASSLEGRLAGDYEQYF. Combining the CDR3 with reference TRBV7-6 and TRBJ2-7 gives the whole variable domain GAGVSQSPRYKVTKRGQDVALRCDPISGHVSLYWYRQALGQGPEFLTYFNYEAQQDKSGLPNDRFSAERPEGSISTLTIQRTEQRDSAMYRCASSLEGRLAGDYEQYFGPGTRLTVT.

The CDR3 DNA reads TGTGCCAGCTCACCAAACAGGGACTACGAGCAGTACTTC. This gives the protein CASSPNRDYEQYF. The J gene is TRBJ2-7, the V gene TRBV18; D perhaps matches TRBD1 (6 bases). This CDR3 is 13 amino acids long. V lost 2 bases and J lost 3, with 8 bases in between. Per germline, CDR1 KGHSH and CDR2 LQKENI.

The CDR3 loop is CASSFRSGGYTGELFF. The CDR3 DNA follows: TGTGCCAGCAGCTTTAGGAGCGGAGGGTACACCGGGGAGCTGTTTTTT. V usage is TRBV11-2 and J usage is TRBJ2-2; TRBD2 is a possible D gene (6 bases). Trimming shortened V by 3 bases and J by 3 bases, and 14 bases separated the two germline ends. Germline V gene lookup returns CDR1 SGHAT and CDR2 FQNNGV. This CDR3 is built from 16 residues.

This clone was seen a handful of times. This chain links TRBV6-5 with TRBJ2-1; TRBD2 agrees at 8 bases. The CDR3 runs 15 residues. The trim removed 5 bases at V and 0 bases at J, leaving 3 bases unmatched. CDR1 is MNHEY and CDR2 is SVGAGI in the germline V gene. The CDR3 sequence: CASSRLASSYNEQFF. The CDR3 coding sequence is TGTGCCAGCAGTCGACTAGCGAGCTCCTACAATGAGCAGTTCTTC.

This rearrangement joins TRBV30 to TRBJ2-7; tentatively, D is TRBD1 (5 bases). The CDR3 sequence is 13 residues long. Trimming took 4 bases from V and 2 from J, leaving 12 bases between them. In germline, CDR1 is GTSNPN, CDR2 SVGIG (reference sequence). CDR3 region: CAWNRLNPYEQYF. The DNA of the CDR3 is TGTGCCTGGAACAGGTTGAACCCCTACGAGCAGTACTTC.

CDR3 loop: CASSVQGSNTDTQYF. In DNA form, the CDR3 reads TGTGCCAGCAGCGTACAGGGGTCGAACACAGATACGCAGTATTTT. V is TRBV9 and J is TRBJ2-3, with a possible D match to TRBD1 (6 bases). There are 15 residues in the CDR3. Germline V CDR1 and CDR2: SGDLS, YYNGEE. Trimming removed 1 base at V and 2 bases at J, with 11 bases between.

This clone has a single count. The chain has TRBV6-5 and TRBJ2-7, with 8 bases lining up with TRBD1. Germline assignment: CDR1 MNHEY and CDR2 SVGAGI. The V and J ends lost 6 bases and 4 bases, in that order; junction bases with no gene match: 5. The CDR3 contains 13 residues. The CDR3: CASRGTGSYEQYF. CDR3 DNA sequence: TGTGCCAGCAGGGGGACAGGATCTTACGAGCAGTACTTC.

This sequence joins TRBV20-1 and TRBJ2-7; possibly TRBD1 for D (5 bases). Germline V gives CDR1 DFQATT, CDR2 SNEGSKA (reference sequence). CDR3 size: 11 residues. Deletions cut 6 bases from V and 6 bases from J, with 12 bases between. In DNA, the CDR3 is TGCAGTGCGGTAGGGGCTTCCGAGCAGTACTTC. It encodes CSAVGASEQYF.